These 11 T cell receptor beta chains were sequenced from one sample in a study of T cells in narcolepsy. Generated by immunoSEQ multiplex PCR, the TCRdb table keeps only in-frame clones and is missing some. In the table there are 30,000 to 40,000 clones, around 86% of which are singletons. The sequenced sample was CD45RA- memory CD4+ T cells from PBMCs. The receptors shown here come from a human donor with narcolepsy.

CDR3: CASSLADGVYQPQHF. CDR3 sequence (DNA): TGTGCCAGCAGCTTAGCCGACGGGGTTTATCAGCCCCAGCATTTT. The V call is TRBV7-9, the J call TRBJ1-5; unclear D gene. The CDR3 extends over 15 amino acids. Trimming pared 0 bases from V and 5 bases from J, leaving 11 bases between. CDR1 and CDR2 (germline): SEHNR, FQNEAQ (reference sequence).

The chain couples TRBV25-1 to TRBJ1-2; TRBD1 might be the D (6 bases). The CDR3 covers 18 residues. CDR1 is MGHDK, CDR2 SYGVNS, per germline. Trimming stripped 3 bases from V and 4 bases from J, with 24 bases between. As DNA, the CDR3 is TGTGCCAGCAGTGATTCGGGGGCGGGGCCCCGCCGGGGCTATGGCTACACCTTC. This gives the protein CASSDSGAGPRRGYGYTF.

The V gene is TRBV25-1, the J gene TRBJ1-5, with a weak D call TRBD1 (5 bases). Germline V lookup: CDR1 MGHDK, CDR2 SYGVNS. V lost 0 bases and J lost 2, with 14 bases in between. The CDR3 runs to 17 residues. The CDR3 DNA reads TGTGCCAGCAGTGAATACAGGGAGGATCTTGGCAATCAGCCCCAGCATTTT. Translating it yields CASSEYREDLGNQPQHF.

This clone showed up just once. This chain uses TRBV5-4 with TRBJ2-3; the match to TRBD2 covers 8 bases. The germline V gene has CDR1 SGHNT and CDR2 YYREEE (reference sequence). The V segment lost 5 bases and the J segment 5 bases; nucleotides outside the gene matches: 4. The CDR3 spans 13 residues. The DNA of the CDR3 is TGTGCCAGCAGGCGGGGGGCAAAAGATACGCAGTATTTT. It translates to CASRRGAKDTQYF. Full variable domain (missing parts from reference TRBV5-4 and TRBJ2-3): ETGVTQSPTHLIKTRGQQVTLRCSSQSGHNTVSWYQQALGQGPQFIFQYYREEENGRGNFPPRFSGLQFPNYSSELNVNALELDDSALYLCASRRGAKDTQYFGPGTRLTVL.

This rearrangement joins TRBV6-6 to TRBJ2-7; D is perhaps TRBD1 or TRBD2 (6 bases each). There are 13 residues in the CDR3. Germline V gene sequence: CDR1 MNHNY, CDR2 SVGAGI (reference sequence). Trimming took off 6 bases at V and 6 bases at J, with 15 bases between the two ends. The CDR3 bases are TGTGCCAGCAGCCGGGAAGGGGGGTCCGAGCAGTACTTC. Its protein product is CASSREGGSEQYF.

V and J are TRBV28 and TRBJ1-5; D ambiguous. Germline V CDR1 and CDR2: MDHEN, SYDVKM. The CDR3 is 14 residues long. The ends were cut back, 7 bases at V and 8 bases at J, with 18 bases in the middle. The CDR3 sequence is CASTEPRPSKPQHF. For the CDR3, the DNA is TGTGCCAGCACCGAACCCCGCCCCTCTAAGCCCCAGCATTTT.

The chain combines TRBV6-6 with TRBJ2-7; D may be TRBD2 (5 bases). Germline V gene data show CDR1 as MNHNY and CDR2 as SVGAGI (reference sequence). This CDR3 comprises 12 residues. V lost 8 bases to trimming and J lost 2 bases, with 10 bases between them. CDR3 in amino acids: CASGRSAYEQYF. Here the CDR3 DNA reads TGTGCCAGCGGGAGATCGGCCTACGAGCAGTACTTC.

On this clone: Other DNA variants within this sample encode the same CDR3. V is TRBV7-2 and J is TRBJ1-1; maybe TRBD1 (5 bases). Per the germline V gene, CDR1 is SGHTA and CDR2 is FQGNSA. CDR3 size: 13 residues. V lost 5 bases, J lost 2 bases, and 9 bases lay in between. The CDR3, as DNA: TGTGCCAGCAGCCTCAGGGAAAACACTGAAGCTTTCTTT. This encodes CASSLRENTEAFF.

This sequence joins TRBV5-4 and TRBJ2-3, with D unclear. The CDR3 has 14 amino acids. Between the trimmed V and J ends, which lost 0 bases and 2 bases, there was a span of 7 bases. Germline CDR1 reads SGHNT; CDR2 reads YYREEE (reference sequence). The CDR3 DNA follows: TGTGCCAGCAGCTTGGGGCAGCCCACAGATACGCAGTATTTT. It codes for CASSLGQPTDTQYF.

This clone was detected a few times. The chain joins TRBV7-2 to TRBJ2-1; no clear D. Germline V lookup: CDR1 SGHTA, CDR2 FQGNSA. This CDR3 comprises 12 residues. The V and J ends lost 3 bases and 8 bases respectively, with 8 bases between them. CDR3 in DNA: TGTGCCAGCAGCTTCTCCGGCGATGAGCAGTTCTTC. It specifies CASSFSGDEQFF.

CDR3 sequence: CASSHRRSYEQYF. CDR3 DNA sequence: TGTGCCAGCAGTCATCGAAGGAGCTACGAGCAGTACTTC. The chain is built from TRBV6-1 and TRBJ2-7, with no clear D. CDR3 length: 13 amino acids. Germline V gene lookup returns CDR1 MNHNS and CDR2 SASEGT. The V and J ends lost 5 bases and 3 bases respectively, with 11 bases between them.